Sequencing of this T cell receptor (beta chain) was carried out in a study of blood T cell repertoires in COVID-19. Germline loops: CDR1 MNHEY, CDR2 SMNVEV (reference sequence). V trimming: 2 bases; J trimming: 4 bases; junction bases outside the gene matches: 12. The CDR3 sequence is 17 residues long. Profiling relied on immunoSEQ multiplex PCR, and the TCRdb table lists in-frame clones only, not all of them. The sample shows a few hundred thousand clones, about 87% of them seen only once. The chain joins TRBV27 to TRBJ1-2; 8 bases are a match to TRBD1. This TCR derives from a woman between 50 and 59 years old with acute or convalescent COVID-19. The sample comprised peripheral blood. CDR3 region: CASSLRGQDYRFYGYTF. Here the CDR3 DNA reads TGTGCCAGCAGTTTACGGGGACAGGACTACCGATTCTATGGCTACACCTTC.